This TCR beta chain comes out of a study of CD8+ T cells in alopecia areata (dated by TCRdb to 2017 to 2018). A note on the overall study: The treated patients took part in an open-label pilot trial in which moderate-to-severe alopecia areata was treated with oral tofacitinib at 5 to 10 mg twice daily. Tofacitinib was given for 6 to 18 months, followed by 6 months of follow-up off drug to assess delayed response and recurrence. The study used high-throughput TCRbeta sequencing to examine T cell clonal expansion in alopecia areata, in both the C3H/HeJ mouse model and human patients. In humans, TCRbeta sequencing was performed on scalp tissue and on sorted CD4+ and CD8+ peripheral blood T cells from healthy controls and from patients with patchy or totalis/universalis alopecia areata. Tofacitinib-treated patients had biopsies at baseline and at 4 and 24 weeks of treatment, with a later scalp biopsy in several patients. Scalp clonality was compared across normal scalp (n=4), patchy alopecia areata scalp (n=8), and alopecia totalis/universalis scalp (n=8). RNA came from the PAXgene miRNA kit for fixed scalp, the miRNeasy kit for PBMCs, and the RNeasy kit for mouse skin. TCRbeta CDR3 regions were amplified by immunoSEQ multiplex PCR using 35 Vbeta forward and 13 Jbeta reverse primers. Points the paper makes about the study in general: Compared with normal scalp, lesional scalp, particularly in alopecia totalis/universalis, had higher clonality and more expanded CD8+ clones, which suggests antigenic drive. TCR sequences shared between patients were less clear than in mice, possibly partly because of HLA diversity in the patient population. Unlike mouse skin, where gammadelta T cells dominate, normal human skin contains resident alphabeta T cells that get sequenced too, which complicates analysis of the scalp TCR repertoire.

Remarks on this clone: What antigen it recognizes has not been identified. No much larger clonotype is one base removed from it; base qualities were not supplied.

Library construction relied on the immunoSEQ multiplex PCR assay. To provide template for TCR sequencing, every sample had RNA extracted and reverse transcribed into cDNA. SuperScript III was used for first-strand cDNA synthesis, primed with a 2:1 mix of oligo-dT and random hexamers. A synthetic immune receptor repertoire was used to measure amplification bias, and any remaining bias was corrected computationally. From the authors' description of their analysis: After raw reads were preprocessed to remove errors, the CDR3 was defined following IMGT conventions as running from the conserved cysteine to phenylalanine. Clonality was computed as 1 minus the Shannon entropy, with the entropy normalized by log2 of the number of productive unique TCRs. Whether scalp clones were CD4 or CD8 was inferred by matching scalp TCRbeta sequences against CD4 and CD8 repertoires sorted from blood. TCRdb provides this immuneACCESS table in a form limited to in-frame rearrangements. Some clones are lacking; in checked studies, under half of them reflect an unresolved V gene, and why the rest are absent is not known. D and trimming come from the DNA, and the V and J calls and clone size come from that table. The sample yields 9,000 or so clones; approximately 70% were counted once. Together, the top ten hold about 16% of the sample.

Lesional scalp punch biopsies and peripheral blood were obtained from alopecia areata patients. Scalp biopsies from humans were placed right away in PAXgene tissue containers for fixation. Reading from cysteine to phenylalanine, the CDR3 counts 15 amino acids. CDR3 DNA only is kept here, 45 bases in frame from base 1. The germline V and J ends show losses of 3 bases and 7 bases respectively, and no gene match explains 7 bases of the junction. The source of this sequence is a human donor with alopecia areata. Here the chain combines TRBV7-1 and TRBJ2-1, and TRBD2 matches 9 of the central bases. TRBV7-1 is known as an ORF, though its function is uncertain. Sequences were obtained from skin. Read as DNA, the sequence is TGTGCCAGCAGCTCTAGGCGGGAGGGCCGGAATGAGCAGTTCTTC. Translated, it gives CASSSRREGRNEQFF.